This T cell receptor (beta chain) was identified during a study of glioma-infiltrating T cells after dendritic cell vaccination. Study background: Between about 2003 and 2013, patients got autologous tumor lysate-pulsed dendritic cell vaccines.

The primer mix had 60 V beta and 13 J beta primers. Assay used: immunoSEQ multiplex PCR; TCRdb lists only in-frame clones, some missing. The table lists roughly 51,000 clones, less than 90% of them singletons. The CDR3 covers 13 residues. Germline lookup yields CDR1 LNHNV and CDR2 YYDKDF (reference sequence). Deletions cut 0 bases from V and 8 bases from J, with 8 bases between. The receptor comes from a human donor with glioblastoma. Sample: blood, taken before dendritic cell vaccination. V gene TRBV15 combines with J gene TRBJ1-3; D is ambiguous. The CDR3, as DNA: TGTGCCACCAGCAGAGATGTCGGGGACACCATATATTTT. This codes for CATSRDVGDTIYF.